Listed here are 9 T cell receptor beta chains from one sample, sequenced in a study of blood T cell repertoires in COVID-19 (TCRdb year 2020). Libraries were made using the immunoSEQ multiplex PCR assay. TCRdb provides this immuneACCESS table in a form limited to in-frame rearrangements. Some clones are lacking; in checked studies, under half of them reflect an unresolved V gene, and why the rest are absent is not known. The sample records roughly 380,000 clones, around 87% of which are singletons. The ten largest clones take up 1% to 1.5% of the sample. The source material was PBMCs or T cells enriched from blood (not recorded which). The source of these receptors is a man under 40 who had recovered from COVID-19.

The genes are TRBV24-1 and TRBJ1-4; D is uncertain. This CDR3 is 17 amino acids long. From germline, CDR1 is KGHDR and CDR2 SFDVKD. V lost 3 bases and J lost 1, with 14 bases in between. The CDR3 DNA sequence: TGTGCCACCAGTGATCTCCTCCCACAGAGAACTAATGAAAAACTGTTTTTT. Translation gives CATSDLLPQRTNEKLFF.

The chain combines TRBV6-2 or TRBV6-3 with TRBJ1-5; D ambiguous. The germline gives CDR1 MNHEY, CDR2 SVGEGT. Trimming took 4 bases from V and 0 from J, leaving 10 bases between them. The CDR3 contains 15 residues. The CDR3 region has the DNA TGTGCCAGCAGTTCCAACCTAATTAGCAATCAGCCCCAGCATTTT. Protein product: CASSSNLISNQPQHF.

The V call is TRBV5-1, the J call TRBJ1-1; D unresolved. Germline-derived CDR1 and CDR2 are SGHRS and YFSETQ. The CDR3 loop spans 13 amino acids. The V end lost 0 bases, the J end lost 1 base, and 4 bases lay between the germline ends. DNA of the CDR3: TGCGCCAGCAGCTTGGCCCGGAACACTGAAGCTTTCTTT. This gives the protein CASSLARNTEAFF.

This clone was seen a handful of times. The chain couples TRBV2 to TRBJ1-1; TRBD1 agrees at 10 bases. V gave up 3 bases and J gave up 8 bases; unmatched junction bases: 6. Germline CDR1 SNHLY, CDR2 FYNNEI. The CDR3 loop spans 14 amino acids. Here the CDR3 DNA reads TGTGCCAGCAGTGAGAGGACAGGGGGTGCGGAAGCTTTCTTT. Translation gives CASSERTGGAEAFF.

The chain employs TRBV19 and TRBJ2-5; 9 bases are shared with TRBD2. CDR1 LNHDA and CDR2 SQIVND come from the germline V gene (reference sequence). J lost 5 bases, V lost 1 base, and 8 bases had no gene match. The CDR3 spans 16 residues. CDR3 bases: TGTGCCAGTAGTATAGTGCGGGGGGGGCCGCTGGAGACCCAGTACTTC. Its translation is CASSIVRGGPLETQYF.

The chain uses TRBV19 and TRBJ2-5, with D possibly TRBD2 on 6 matching bases. Deletions cut 6 bases from V and 5 bases from J, with 13 bases between. Germline V gives CDR1 LNHDA, CDR2 SQIVND (reference sequence). This CDR3 is built from 13 residues. DNA for the CDR3: TGTGCCAGTAGGCGGGACTCACGGGAGACCCAGTACTTC. Its translation is CASRRDSRETQYF. Full variable domain (remainder filled in from reference TRBV19 and TRBJ2-5): DGGITQSPKYLFRKEGQNVTLSCEQNLNHDAMYWYRQDPGQGLRLIYYSQIVNDFQKGDIAEGYSVSREKKESFPLTVTSAQKNPTAFYLCASRRDSRETQYFGPGTRLLVL.

V gene TRBV23-1 combines with J gene TRBJ1-6; D ambiguous. TRBV23-1 is marked as an open reading frame, function uncertain. This CDR3 is 16 amino acids long. With 1 base removed from V and 7 bases from J, the gap between germline ends came to 14 bases. The chain's CDR3 is CASSQLEEDRNSPLHF. The DNA for the CDR3 is TGCGCCAGCAGTCAATTGGAGGAGGACCGAAATTCACCCCTCCACTTT.

This chain connects TRBV19 to TRBJ1-4; maybe TRBD1 (5 bases). V was shortened by 2 bases and J by 2 bases, with 12 bases between the two germline ends. This CDR3 region has 16 residues. CDR1 is LNHDA and CDR2 is SQIVND in the germline V gene (reference sequence). The CDR3 protein is CASSIPSGGTNEKLFF. As DNA, the CDR3 is TGTGCCAGTAGTATACCCTCCGGGGGGACTAATGAAAAACTGTTTTTT. Supplemented by reference TRBV19 and TRBJ1-4, the full variable domain reads DGGITQSPKYLFRKEGQNVTLSCEQNLNHDAMYWYRQDPGQGLRLIYYSQIVNDFQKGDIAEGYSVSREKKESFPLTVTSAQKNPTAFYLCASSIPSGGTNEKLFFGSGTQLSVL.

J is TRBJ2-7 and V is TRBV30, with D perhaps matching TRBD2 (5 bases). Germline V CDR1 and CDR2: GTSNPN, SVGIG (reference sequence). Trimming left V 2 bases short and J 4 bases short, with 9 bases between. This CDR3 contains 12 residues. The CDR3 loop reads CAWSSTGYEQYF. CDR3 DNA: TGTGCCTGGAGTAGCACGGGGTACGAGCAGTACTTC. The complete variable domain, with remaining parts taken from reference TRBV30 and TRBJ2-7, reads SQTIHQWPATLVQPVGSPLSLECTVEGTSNPNLYWYRQAAGRGLQLLFYSVGIGQISSEVPQNLSASRPQDRQFILSSKKLLLSDSGFYLCAWSSTGYEQYFGPGTRLTVT.